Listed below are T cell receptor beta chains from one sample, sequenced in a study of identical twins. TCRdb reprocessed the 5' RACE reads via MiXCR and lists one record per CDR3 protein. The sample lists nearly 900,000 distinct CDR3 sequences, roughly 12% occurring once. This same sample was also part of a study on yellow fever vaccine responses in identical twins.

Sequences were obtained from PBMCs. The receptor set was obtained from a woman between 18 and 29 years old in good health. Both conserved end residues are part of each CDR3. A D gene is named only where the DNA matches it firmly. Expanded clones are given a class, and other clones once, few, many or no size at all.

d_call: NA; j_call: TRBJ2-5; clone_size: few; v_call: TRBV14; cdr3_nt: TGTGCCAGCAGCCACCCCGGAGAGACCCAGTACTTC; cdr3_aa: CASSHPGETQYF
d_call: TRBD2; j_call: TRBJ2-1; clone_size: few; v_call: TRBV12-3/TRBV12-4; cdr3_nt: TGTGCCAGCAGTCCCTGGGGACTAGCGGGGAGCTCCAATGAGCAGTTCTTC; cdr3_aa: CASSPWGLAGSSNEQFF
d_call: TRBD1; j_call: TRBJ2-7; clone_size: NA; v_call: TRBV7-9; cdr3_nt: TGTGCCAGCAGCACCCGCAGGTTCGGGACAGGGAGTTACGAGCAGTACTTC; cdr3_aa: CASSTRRFGTGSYEQYF
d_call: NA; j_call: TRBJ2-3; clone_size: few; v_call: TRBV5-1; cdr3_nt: TGCGCCAGCAGCGTCGGAAAAGTCTCTAGCACAGATACGCAGTATTTT; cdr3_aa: CASSVGKVSSTDTQYF
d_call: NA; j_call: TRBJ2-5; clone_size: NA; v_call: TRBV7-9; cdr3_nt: TGTGCCAGCAGCTTAGTTCCGTACCAAGAGACCCAGTACTTC; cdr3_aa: CASSLVPYQETQYF
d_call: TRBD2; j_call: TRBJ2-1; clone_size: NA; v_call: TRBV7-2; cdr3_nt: TGTGCCAGCAGCTTAGGGACTAGCGGGAGAGGTGAGCAGTTCTTC; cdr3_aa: CASSLGTSGRGEQFF
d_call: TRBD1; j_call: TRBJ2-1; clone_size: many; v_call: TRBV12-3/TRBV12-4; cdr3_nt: TGTGCCAGCACCCGAAGGAGGGGGGACAGGCACAATGAGCAGTTCTTC; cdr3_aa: CASTRRRGDRHNEQFF
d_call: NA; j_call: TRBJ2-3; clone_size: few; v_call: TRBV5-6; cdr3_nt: TGTGCCAGCAGCTTGAGGATGGGCGATACGCAGTATTTT; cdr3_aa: CASSLRMGDTQYF
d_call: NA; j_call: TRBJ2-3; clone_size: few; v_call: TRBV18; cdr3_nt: TGTGCCAGCTCACCCCAGGGGGGTTTCACAGATACGCAGTATTTT; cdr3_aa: CASSPQGGFTDTQYF
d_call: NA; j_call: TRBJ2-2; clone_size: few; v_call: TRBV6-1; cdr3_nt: TGTGCCAGCACACCCGCACCCTATGAGTCCGGGGAGCTGTTTTTT; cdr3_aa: CASTPAPYESGELFF
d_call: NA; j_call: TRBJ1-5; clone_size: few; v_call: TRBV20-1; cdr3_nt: TGCAGTGCTTCTATTCCTGGGGGGAATCAGCCCCAGCATTTT; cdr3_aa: CSASIPGGNQPQHF
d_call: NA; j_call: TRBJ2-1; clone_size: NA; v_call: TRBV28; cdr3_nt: TGTGCCAGCAGTTTAGGGCAGGGATTAGTTAATGAGCAGTTCTTC; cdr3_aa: CASSLGQGLVNEQFF
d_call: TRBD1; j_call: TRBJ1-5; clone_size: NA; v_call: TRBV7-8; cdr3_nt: TGTGCCAGCAGCTTCGCCGGGACAGAAAATCAGCCCCAGCATTTT; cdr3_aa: CASSFAGTENQPQHF
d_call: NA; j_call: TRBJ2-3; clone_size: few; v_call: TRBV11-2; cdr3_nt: TGTGCCAGCAGCCCTTTATCGGGACTTCGCACAGATACGCAGTATTTT; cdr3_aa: CASSPLSGLRTDTQYF
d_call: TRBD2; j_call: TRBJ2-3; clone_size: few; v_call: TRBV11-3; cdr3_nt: TGTGCCAGCAAGATCCGGGGGCTAGCGGGGAGCACAGATACGCAGTATTTT; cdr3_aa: CASKIRGLAGSTDTQYF
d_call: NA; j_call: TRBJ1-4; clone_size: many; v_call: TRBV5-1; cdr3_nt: TGCGCCAGCAGCTTGGACAGAGCAGGTGAAAAACTGTTTTTT; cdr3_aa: CASSLDRAGEKLFF
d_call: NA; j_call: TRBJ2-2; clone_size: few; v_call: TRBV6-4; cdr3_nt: TGTGCCAGCAGAGAGAACAGGTTGAACACCGGGGAGCTGTTTTTT; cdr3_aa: CASRENRLNTGELFF
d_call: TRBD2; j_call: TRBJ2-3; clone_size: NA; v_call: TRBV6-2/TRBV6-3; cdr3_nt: TGTGCCAGCAGTCCTCCCGGGAGGGGCAGTAGCGGGATGTACGGGACAGATACGCAGTATTTT; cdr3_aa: CASSPPGRGSSGMYGTDTQYF
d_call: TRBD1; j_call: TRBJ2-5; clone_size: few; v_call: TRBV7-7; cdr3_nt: TGTGCCAGCAGCTCGGGGGACAGGGGAGTAAGGGAGACCCAGTACTTC; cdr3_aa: CASSSGDRGVRETQYF
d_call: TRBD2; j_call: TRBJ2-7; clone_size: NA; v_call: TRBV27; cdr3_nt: TGTGCCAGCAGTATCTATAGCGGGAGCGTCTCCTACGAGCAGTACTTC; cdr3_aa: CASSIYSGSVSYEQYF
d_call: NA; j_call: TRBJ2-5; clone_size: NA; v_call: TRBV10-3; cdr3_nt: TGTGCCATAAGGAACCAAGAGACCCAGTACTTC; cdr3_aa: CAIRNQETQYF
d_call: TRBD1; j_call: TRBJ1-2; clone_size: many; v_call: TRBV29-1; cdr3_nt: TGCAGCGTTTGGGGACAGGGTGATCCCTACTATGGCTACACCTTC; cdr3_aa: CSVWGQGDPYYGYTF
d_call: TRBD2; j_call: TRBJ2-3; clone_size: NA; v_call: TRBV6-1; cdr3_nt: TGTGCCAGCACCCTAACTAGCGGGGGTTTATATACGCAGTATTTT; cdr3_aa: CASTLTSGGLYTQYF
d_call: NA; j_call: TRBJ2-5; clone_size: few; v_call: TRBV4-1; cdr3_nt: TGCGCCAGCAGCCAAACCAGGGGGGCGGAGACCCAGTACTTC; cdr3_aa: CASSQTRGAETQYF
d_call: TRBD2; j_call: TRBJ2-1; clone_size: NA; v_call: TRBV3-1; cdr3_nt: TGTGCCAGCAGCCAAGAGGGACTAGCGGGACCTTACAATGAGCAGTTCTTC; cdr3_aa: CASSQEGLAGPYNEQFF
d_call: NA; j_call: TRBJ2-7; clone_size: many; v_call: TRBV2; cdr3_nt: TGTGCCAGCACCCCGGCAGACTCCTACGAGCAGTACTTC; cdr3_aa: CASTPADSYEQYF
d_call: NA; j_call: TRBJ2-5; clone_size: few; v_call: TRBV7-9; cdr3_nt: TGTGCCAGCAGCTTAATGTCTAATCCCCAAGAGACCCAGTACTTC; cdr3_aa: CASSLMSNPQETQYF
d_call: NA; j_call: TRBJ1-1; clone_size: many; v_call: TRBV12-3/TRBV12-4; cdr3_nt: TGTGCCAGCAGTTACTCTCTGAAAAACACTGAAGCTTTCTTT; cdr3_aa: CASSYSLKNTEAFF
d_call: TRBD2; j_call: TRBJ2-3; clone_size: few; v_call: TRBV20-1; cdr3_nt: TGCAGTGCACCGACGGGGGGGGCCCCAGATACGCAGTATTTT; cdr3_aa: CSAPTGGAPDTQYF
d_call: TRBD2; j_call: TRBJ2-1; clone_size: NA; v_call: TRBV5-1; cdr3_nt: TGCGCCAGCAGCCCGGGACTAGCGATCAATGAGCAGTTCTTC; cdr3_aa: CASSPGLAINEQFF
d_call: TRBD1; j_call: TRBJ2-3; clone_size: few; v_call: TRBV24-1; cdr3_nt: TGTGCCACCAGTGATCGCCGGACAGGGACTAGCACAGATACGCAGTATTTT; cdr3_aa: CATSDRRTGTSTDTQYF
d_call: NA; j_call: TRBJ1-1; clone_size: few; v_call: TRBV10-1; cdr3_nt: TGCGCCAGCACTGAGATCCATTCGGGGCATGCTGAAGCTTTCTTT; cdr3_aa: CASTEIHSGHAEAFF